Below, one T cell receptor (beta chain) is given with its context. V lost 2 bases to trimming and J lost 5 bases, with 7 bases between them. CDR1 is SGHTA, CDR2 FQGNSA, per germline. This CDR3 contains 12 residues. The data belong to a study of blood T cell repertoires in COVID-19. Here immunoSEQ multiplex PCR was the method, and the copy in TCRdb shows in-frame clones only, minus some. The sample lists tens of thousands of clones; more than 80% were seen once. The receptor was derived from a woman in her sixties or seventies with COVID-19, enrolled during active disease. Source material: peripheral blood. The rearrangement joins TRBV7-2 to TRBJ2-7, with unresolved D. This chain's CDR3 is CASSLLSDEQYF. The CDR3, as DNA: TGTGCCAGCAGCTTACTTTCGGACGAGCAGTACTTC.